The rows below give T cell receptor beta chains drawn from one sample of a study of blood T cell repertoires in COVID-19. Sequencing used immunoSEQ multiplex PCR; TCRdb keeps in-frame clones, though not all of them. The sample comprises some 140,000 clones, about 85% of which are singletons, and 0.6% to 0.7% rests with the top ten. The sequenced material came from peripheral blood. The receptors derive from a man in his fifties or sixties with COVID-19, enrolled during active disease. Both conserved end residues are part of each CDR3. The D gene is left open where the match is weak. A clone size is listed for some rows: how often the clone was seen (once, few, many), or a class if it is expanded.

V	J	D	size	DNA	CDR3
TRBV9	TRBJ1-6	NA	NA	TGTGCCAGCAGCGCGAATATGGGACTTCCTACACCCCTCCACTTT	CASSANMGLPTPLHF
TRBV6-5	TRBJ1-5	TRBD1	NA	TGTGCCAGCAGTTTAGAGGGGGCCGGGCAGCCCCAGCATTTT	CASSLEGAGQPQHF
TRBV6-1	TRBJ2-1	NA	NA	TGTGCCAGCAGTGAAAGGGACAACTCCTACAATGAGCAGTTCTTC	CASSERDNSYNEQFF
TRBV6-2/TRBV6-3	TRBJ1-5	TRBD1	NA	TGTGCCAGCAGTTACCGACAGGGGGTAGGGAGGCCCCAGCATTTT	CASSYRQGVGRPQHF
TRBV18	TRBJ2-1	TRBD2	once	TGTGCCAGCTCACCACCGGGACTAGCAGGCCCCTACAATGAGCAGTTCTTC	CASSPPGLAGPYNEQFF
TRBV4-1	TRBJ2-5	TRBD2	NA	TGCGCCAGCAGCAGAACTAGCGGGGGTCGGAGCGGGACCCAGTACTTC	CASSRTSGGRSGTQYF
TRBV19	TRBJ1-5	NA	NA	TGTGCCAGTAGTATGTGGGTTGGGGCAAATCAGCCCCAGCATTTT	CASSMWVGANQPQHF
TRBV18	TRBJ1-1	TRBD1	once	TGTGCCAGCTCACTAACACTACAGGGGGTTGTCACTGAAGCTTTCTTT	CASSLTLQGVVTEAFF
TRBV7-2	TRBJ1-1	TRBD1	NA	TGTGCCAGCAGCCCAGGACAGGGTTTCTTGGACACTGAAGCTTTCTTT	CASSPGQGFLDTEAFF
TRBV2	TRBJ2-7	TRBD2	once	TGTGCCAGCAGTGATTCAAGCGGGGGGCGTTACGAGCAGTACTTC	CASSDSSGGRYEQYF
TRBV20-1	TRBJ2-5	NA	NA	TGCAGTGCTCGGCAAGAGACCCAGTACTTC	CSARQETQYF
TRBV6-5	TRBJ2-5	NA	NA	TGTGCCAGCAGCCCCGCGTGGTCTAACCAAGAGACCCAGTACTTC	CASSPAWSNQETQYF
TRBV6-5	TRBJ1-1	TRBD1	NA	TGTGCCAGCGCTAGGGGGCCTGGCACTGAAGCTTTCTTT	CASARGPGTEAFF
TRBV7-2	TRBJ2-1	TRBD2	NA	TGTGCCAGCAGCCCGGGACTAGCGAACTACAATGAGCAGTTCTTC	CASSPGLANYNEQFF
TRBV23-1	TRBJ2-2	TRBD2	NA	TGCGCCAGCAGTCCAGCGGGAGTTTTCGACGGGGAGCTGTTTTTT	CASSPAGVFDGELFF
TRBV7-9	TRBJ1-4	NA	NA	TGTGCCAGCACCTCGGGGGGGGCGGAAAAACTGTTTTTT	CASTSGGAEKLFF
TRBV7-2	TRBJ2-1	TRBD2	NA	TGTGCCACGGGAGCGGGGGCCGGCTCCTACAATGAGCAGTTCTTC	CATGAGAGSYNEQFF
TRBV27	TRBJ1-1	TRBD1	NA	TGTGCCAGCAACGGAGGGGGCTTGAACACTGAAGCTTTCTTT	CASNGGGLNTEAFF
TRBV6-5	TRBJ1-2	NA	NA	TGTGCCAGCACGGGGGGCACCTATGGCTACACCTTC	CASTGGTYGYTF
TRBV11-1	TRBJ2-6	NA	few	TGTGCCAGCAGCCCTTTGGGCACCTCTGGGGCCAACGTCCTGACTTTC	CASSPLGTSGANVLTF
TRBV5-8	TRBJ1-5	TRBD1	NA	TGTGCCAGCAGTAAGGGACAGGGGATCAATCAGCCCCAGCATTTT	CASSKGQGINQPQHF
TRBV19	TRBJ1-3	NA	NA	TGTGCCAGTCGACCTACGGGGGCTGGAAACACCATATATTTT	CASRPTGAGNTIYF
TRBV6-4	TRBJ1-4	TRBD1	NA	TGTGCCAGCAGTGACACAGGGGCTGCTGAAAAACTGTTTTTT	CASSDTGAAEKLFF
TRBV7-2	TRBJ1-3	NA	NA	TGTGCCAGCAGCACGGCTGACGTTTGGAGTGGAAACACCATATATTTT	CASSTADVWSGNTIYF
TRBV5-8	TRBJ1-2	TRBD1	once	TGTGCCAGCAGCCGGACAGGGTGGGACTATGGCTACACCTTC	CASSRTGWDYGYTF
TRBV5-5	TRBJ1-1	TRBD1	NA	TGTGCCAGCAGCCAACATACGGGACAGGTGAACACTGAAGCTTTCTTT	CASSQHTGQVNTEAFF
TRBV3-1/TRBV3-2	TRBJ2-1	NA	NA	TGTGCCAGCAGCCAAGTTGAGGTCAATGAGCAGTTCTTC	CASSQVEVNEQFF
TRBV27	TRBJ2-7	TRBD1	NA	TGTGCCAGCAGTCTTTCCACAGGGGGCCAGAGGGAGCAGTACTTC	CASSLSTGGQREQYF
TRBV19	TRBJ1-3	TRBD1	NA	TGTGCCAGTAGTATCTACGGGACAGGCATAAACACCATATATTTT	CASSIYGTGINTIYF
TRBV6-1	TRBJ1-1	TRBD1	NA	TGTGCCAGCAGTGGCATTTGGCAGGGGGCTCGTGGCACTGAAGCTTTCTTT	CASSGIWQGARGTEAFF
TRBV4-3	TRBJ1-1	NA	NA	TGCGCCAGCAGCCCACCCAACGGGGGCACTGAAGCTTTCTTT	CASSPPNGGTEAFF
TRBV21-1	TRBJ2-5	NA	NA	TGTCGGGGGGGGCTCCAAGAGACCCAGTACTTC	CRGGLQETQYF
TRBV7-8	TRBJ1-1	NA	NA	TGTGCCAGCAGCATTAGCCGGGGTCACGACTTCACTGAAGCTTTCTTT	CASSISRGHDFTEAFF
TRBV19	TRBJ1-1	NA	NA	TGTGCCAGTAGGACCACAGCTGAAGCTTTCTTT	CASRTTAEAFF
TRBV19	TRBJ2-7	NA	NA	TGTGCCAGTAGCATAACAGGGTATCCCTACGAGCAGTACTTC	CASSITGYPYEQYF
TRBV7-2	TRBJ2-5	NA	NA	TGTGCCAGCAATCGGGGGCAAGAGACCCAGTACTTC	CASNRGQETQYF
TRBV28	TRBJ2-2	NA	NA	TGTGCCAGCCGTGGCGGGGGCGCCGGCGGGGAGCTGTTTTTT	CASRGGGAGGELFF
TRBV6-1	TRBJ1-5	NA	NA	TGTGCCAGCAGTGATATACAGGCAGGCCCGTTTCCCCAGCATTTT	CASSDIQAGPFPQHF
TRBV5-1	TRBJ2-2	TRBD2	NA	TGCGCCAGCAGCTTGTTGGCGGGAGGCACCGGGGAGCTGTTTTTT	CASSLLAGGTGELFF
TRBV6-5	TRBJ1-3	NA	once	TGTGCCAGCAGTTCCAGGGCGCTCTCTGGAAACACCATATATTTT	CASSSRALSGNTIYF
TRBV30	TRBJ1-5	NA	NA	TGTGCCTGGAGTGTCACGACTACCGAACAGCCCCAGCATTTT	CAWSVTTTEQPQHF
TRBV20-1	TRBJ2-7	NA	NA	TGCAGTGCGCACAGGGTCGAGCAGTACTTC	CSAHRVEQYF
TRBV24-1	TRBJ2-3	TRBD2	NA	TGTGCCACCAGTGAATATAGCGGGGGAAACACAGATACGCAGTATTTT	CATSEYSGGNTDTQYF
TRBV28	TRBJ1-5	TRBD1	NA	TGTGCCAGCAGAATAGACCTTTGGACAGGCGGCCTCAATCAGCCCCAGCATTTT	CASRIDLWTGGLNQPQHF
TRBV27	TRBJ1-5	TRBD1	NA	TGTGCCAGCAGTTTGTGGGGACAGGATAGCAATCAGCCCCAGCATTTT	CASSLWGQDSNQPQHF
TRBV20-1	TRBJ1-4	NA	NA	TGCAGTGCTAGTAGCGGCACTAATGAAAAACTGTTTTTT	CSASSGTNEKLFF
TRBV19	TRBJ1-4	TRBD1	NA	TGTGCCAGTAGCCGGGACAGCTTAACTTATGAAAAACTGTTTTTT	CASSRDSLTYEKLFF
TRBV30	TRBJ1-2	NA	NA	TGTGCCTGGAATGGGCAGTCTAACTATGGCTACACCTTC	CAWNGQSNYGYTF
TRBV9	TRBJ2-2	TRBD2	NA	TGTGCCAGCAGCCTCCTAGCGGGAGCAGCCGGGGAGCTGTTTTTT	CASSLLAGAAGELFF
TRBV2	TRBJ1-1	TRBD1	NA	TGTGCCAGCAGAGATACAGGGACAGGGGGAATTGAAGCTTTCTTT	CASRDTGTGGIEAFF
TRBV7-2	TRBJ2-7	TRBD1	NA	TGTGCCAGCAGCCCCGGGACAGATGGTACCTACGAGCAGTACTTC	CASSPGTDGTYEQYF
TRBV30	TRBJ1-2	TRBD1	NA	TGTGCCTGGAGTCGCCGGGACAGGGGAGTTTACACCTTC	CAWSRRDRGVYTF
TRBV28	TRBJ1-2	NA	NA	TGTGCCAGCAGTTTGCAGTACTATGGCTACACCTTC	CASSLQYYGYTF
TRBV30	TRBJ2-3	TRBD1	NA	TGTGCCTGGAGTAAAGGACAGGATACAGATACGCAGTATTTT	CAWSKGQDTDTQYF
TRBV19	TRBJ1-1	NA	NA	TGTGCCAGTTTAAGTGGAGGGGCAACTGAAGCTTTCTTT	CASLSGGATEAFF
TRBV5-6	TRBJ2-2	TRBD2	NA	TGTGCCAGCAGCAGGGCCGGGACTAGCGGGACCGGGGAGCTGTTTTTT	CASSRAGTSGTGELFF
TRBV18	TRBJ1-3	NA	NA	TGTGCCAGCTCACCCCCAACTACAGGGAGAGGAAACACCATATATTTT	CASSPPTTGRGNTIYF